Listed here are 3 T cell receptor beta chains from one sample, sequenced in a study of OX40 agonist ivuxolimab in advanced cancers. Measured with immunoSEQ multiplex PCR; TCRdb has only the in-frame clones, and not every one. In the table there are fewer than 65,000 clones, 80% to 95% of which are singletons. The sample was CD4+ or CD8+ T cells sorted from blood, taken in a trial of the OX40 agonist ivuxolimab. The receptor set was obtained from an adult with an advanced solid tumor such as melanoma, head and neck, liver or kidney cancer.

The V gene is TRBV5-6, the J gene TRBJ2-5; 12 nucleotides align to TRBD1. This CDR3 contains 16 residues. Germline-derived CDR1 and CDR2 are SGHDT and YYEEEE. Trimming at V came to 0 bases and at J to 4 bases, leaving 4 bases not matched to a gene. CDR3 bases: TGTGCCAGCAGCTTGGAAGGGACAGGGGGCCGAGAGACCCAGTACTTC. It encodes CASSLEGTGGRETQYF.

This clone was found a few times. The CDR3: CASSPPAYEQYF. The DNA for the CDR3 is TGTGCCAGCAGCCCTCCGGCGTACGAGCAGTACTTC. The chain carries TRBV7-9 and TRBJ2-7; D remains ambiguous. CDR3 length: 12 residues. Trimming took off 5 bases at V and 4 bases at J, with 9 bases between the two ends. Germline CDR1 is SEHNR and CDR2 is FQNEAQ (reference sequence). Drawing the rest from reference TRBV7-9 and TRBJ2-7, the complete variable domain is DTGVSQNPRHKITKRGQNVTFRCDPISEHNRLYWYRQTLGQGPEFLTYFQNEAQLEKSRLLSDRFSAERPKGSFSTLEIQRTEQGDSAMYLCASSPPAYEQYFGPGTRLTVT.

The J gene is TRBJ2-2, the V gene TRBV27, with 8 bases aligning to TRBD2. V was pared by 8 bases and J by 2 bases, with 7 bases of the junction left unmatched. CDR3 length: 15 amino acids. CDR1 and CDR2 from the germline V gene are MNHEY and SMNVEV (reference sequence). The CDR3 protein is CASSVAGSNTGELFF. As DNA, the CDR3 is TGTGCCAGCTCAGTAGCGGGGTCCAACACCGGGGAGCTGTTTTTT.